This T cell receptor (beta chain) was captured in a study of CD8 T cells in ankylosing spondylitis. Notes on the study in general: A motif in TCR beta, a set of about 8 highly homologous variants, appeared characteristic of ankylosing spondylitis blood. Relatively rare in peripheral blood, disease-linked clones were also CD8+.

At least ten counts were recorded for this clonotype. Its antigen is unidentified. It was by quantitative 5'-RACE with molecular barcodes that TCR beta libraries were made. TCRdb re-derived calls from the 5' RACE reads in MiXCR, one entry per CDR3 protein. The sample records 25,000 to 35,000 distinct CDR3 sequences, about 29% being singletons. Sequencing was carried out using synovial fluid, either unsorted or a sorted T cell fraction (not recorded which). The clonotype originates from a male donor with ankylosing spondylitis.

The CDR3 DNA reads as TGCGCCAGCAGCTACGGCTCCAATGAGCAGTTCTTC. It specifies CASSYGSNEQFF. J is TRBJ2-1 and V is TRBV5-1; D is uncertain. Germline CDR1 reads SGHRS; CDR2 reads YFSETQ. The germline V and J ends were trimmed by 3 bases and 6 bases, with 7 bases remaining between them. The CDR3 is 12 residues long.